Presented here are 12 T cell receptor beta chains from one specimen sequenced in a study of early T cells in non-severe SARS-CoV-2 infection. TCRdb independently ran MiXCR on the 5' RACE reads; one entry per CDR3 protein. Of about 76,000 distinct CDR3 sequences in the sample, approximately 11% were seen once. Sequencing was carried out using whole blood. The receptors were gathered from an adult who was a healthcare worker with PCR-confirmed SARS-CoV-2 infection or an uninfected control (not recorded which).

CDR3 loop: CASSLAGSQETQYF. The CDR3, as DNA: TGTGCCAGCAGCTTAGCGGGCAGTCAAGAGACCCAGTACTTC. V and J are TRBV7-2 and TRBJ2-5; unclear D gene. Per germline, CDR1 SGHTA and CDR2 FQGNSA. V was pared by 0 bases and J by 2 bases, with 7 bases between. This CDR3 is 14 amino acids long.

This clonotype was found many times. The chain uses TRBV20-1 and TRBJ1-3; D uncertain. Germline V lookup: CDR1 DFQATT, CDR2 SNEGSKA (reference sequence). The CDR3 runs to 15 residues. Trimming removed 3 bases at V and 0 bases at J, with 12 bases between. CDR3 protein: CSARGVRNSGNTIYF. CDR3 coding DNA: TGCAGTGCTAGGGGTGTGAGGAACTCTGGAAACACCATATATTTT.

In its sample, this clonotype was seen a few times. This rearrangement joins TRBV7-2 to TRBJ2-4, with 8 bases lining up with TRBD1. Trimming cost V 6 bases and J 5 bases; bases outside gene matches: 6. The CDR3 sequence is 14 residues long. Germline values: CDR1 SGHTA, CDR2 FQGNSA. CDR3 coding DNA: TGTGCCAGCAGTTCCGGACAGGGAGAAAACATTCAGTACTTC. Translating gives CASSSGQGENIQYF.

The V gene is TRBV6-2 or TRBV6-3, the J gene TRBJ1-4; 9 bases map to TRBD1. Germline V gene lookup returns CDR1 MNHEY and CDR2 SVGEGT. The CDR3 totals 14 residues. The V gene end was trimmed by 4 bases and the J gene end by 8 bases; junction bases not matched to a gene: 5. In nucleotides, the CDR3 is TGTGCCAGCAGTTCGGGACAGGGAGAAGAAAAACTGTTTTTT. This codes for CASSSGQGEEKLFF.

In its sample, this clonotype was seen a few times. The chain employs TRBV7-9 and TRBJ1-1; no clear D gene. The germline V gene has CDR1 SEHNR and CDR2 FQNEAQ (reference sequence). The CDR3 loop spans 13 amino acids. Trimming stripped 5 bases from V and 11 bases from J, with 18 bases between. This chain's CDR3 is CASSADVSGRAFF. CDR3 DNA sequence: TGTGCCAGCAGCGCAGACGTTTCAGGAAGGGCTTTCTTT.

This clonotype showed up just a few times. V gene TRBV12-3 or TRBV12-4 combines with J gene TRBJ1-6, with a weak D call TRBD1 (6 bases). With 3 bases removed from V and 6 bases from J, the gap between germline ends came to 9 bases. The CDR3 sequence is 14 residues long. CDR3 protein: CASSFGGLNSPLHF. The CDR3 DNA is TGTGCCAGCAGTTTTGGGGGCCTTAATTCACCCCTCCACTTT.

This clonotype was picked up a small number of times. This chain joins TRBV4-1 and TRBJ2-2; D perhaps matches TRBD1 (6 bases). CDR3 size: 14 residues. V lost 2 bases to trimming and J lost 7 bases, with 11 bases between them. Germline CDR1 and CDR2: MGHRA and YSYEKL. CDR3 residues: CASSQTGTGGELFF. The CDR3 DNA reads as TGCGCCAGCAGCCAAACAGGGACCGGCGGGGAGCTGTTTTTT.

CDR3 bases: TGTGCCAGCGGGGACATCTCCTATAATTCACCCCTCCACTTT. It codes for CASGDISYNSPLHF. The V gene is TRBV6-5, the J gene TRBJ1-6; the D gene is possibly TRBD1 (6 bases). Germline CDR1 reads MNHEY; CDR2 reads SVGAGI. CDR3 length: 14 amino acids. Trimming cost V 8 bases and J 0 bases, with 8 bases left between them.

This clonotype was recorded only once. The chain combines TRBV24-1 with TRBJ2-3, with D maybe TRBD1 (6 bases). Trimming removed 3 bases from V and 3 bases from J, with 12 bases in between. This CDR3 has 15 residues. Per the germline V gene, CDR1 is KGHDR and CDR2 is SFDVKD. The CDR3 spells CATSDPARGTDTQYF. The CDR3 region has the DNA TGTGCCACCAGTGATCCAGCAAGGGGGACAGATACGCAGTATTTT.

This clonotype has ten or more counts. The V and J genes are TRBV12-3 or TRBV12-4 and TRBJ2-7; D gene ambiguous. Trimming took 5 bases from V and 2 from J, leaving 4 bases between them. The CDR3 covers 11 residues. The DNA for the CDR3 is TGTGCCAGCAGTCCCGCCTACGAGCAGTACTTC. Translation: CASSPAYEQYF.

The V and J genes are TRBV9 and TRBJ1-3; the D is unclear. V was clipped by 3 bases and J by 0 bases, with 10 bases between them. The CDR3 has 15 residues. Germline V gene data show CDR1 as SGDLS and CDR2 as YYNGEE. CDR3 nucleotide sequence: TGTGCCAGCAGCGCCGGCGGACCCTCTGGAAACACCATATATTTT. Translating gives CASSAGGPSGNTIYF. Variable domain in full (rest from reference TRBV9 and TRBJ1-3): DSGVTQTPKHLITATGQRVTLRCSPRSGDLSVYWYQQSLDQGLQFLIQYYNGEERAKGNILERFSAQQFPDLHSELNLSSLELGDSALYFCASSAGGPSGNTIYFGEGSWLTVV.

A single count supports this clonotype. This chain joins TRBV7-9 and TRBJ1-2; 9 bases are a match to TRBD1. There are 16 residues in the CDR3. Per the germline V gene, CDR1 is SEHNR and CDR2 is FQNEAQ (reference sequence). V lost 2 bases to trimming and J lost 5 bases; unmatched junction nucleotides: 9. The CDR3 spells CASSLKPGGQGYGYTF. The DNA of the CDR3 is TGTGCCAGCAGCTTAAAACCCGGGGGACAGGGATATGGCTACACCTTC.